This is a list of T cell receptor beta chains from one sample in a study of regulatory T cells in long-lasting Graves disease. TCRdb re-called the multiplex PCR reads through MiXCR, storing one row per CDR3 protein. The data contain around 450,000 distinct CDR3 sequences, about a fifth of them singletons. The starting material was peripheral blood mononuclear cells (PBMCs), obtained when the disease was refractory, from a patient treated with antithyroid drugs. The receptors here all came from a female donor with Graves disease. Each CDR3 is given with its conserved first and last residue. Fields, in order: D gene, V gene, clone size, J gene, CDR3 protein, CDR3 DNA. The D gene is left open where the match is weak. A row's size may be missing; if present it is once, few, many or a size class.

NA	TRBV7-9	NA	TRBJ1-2	CASTVALGYGYTF	TGTGCCAGCACCGTCGCCCTGGGCTATGGCTACACCTTC
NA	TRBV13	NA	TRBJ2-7	CASSSSWDLEQYF	TGTGCCAGCAGCTCCTCCTGGGACCTAGAGCAGTACTTC
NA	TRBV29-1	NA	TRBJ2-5	CSVAWAPQETQYF	TGCAGCGTTGCGTGGGCCCCCCAAGAGACCCAGTACTTC
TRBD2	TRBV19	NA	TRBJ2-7	CASSIEFSGLGEQYF	TGTGCCAGTAGTATAGAATTTAGCGGGTTGGGGGAGCAGTACTTC
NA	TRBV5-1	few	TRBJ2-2	CASSLTSSANTGELFF	TGCGCCAGCAGCTTGACTTCGAGCGCGAACACCGGGGAGCTGTTTTTT
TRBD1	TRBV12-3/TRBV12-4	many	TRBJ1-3	CASSLGTGGNTIYF	TGTGCCAGCAGTTTGGGGACAGGGGGGAACACCATATATTTT
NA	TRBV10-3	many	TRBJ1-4	CAISDTGSTNEKLFF	TGTGCCATCAGTGATACAGGCTCAACTAATGAAAAACTGTTTTTT
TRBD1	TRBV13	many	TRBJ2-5	CASSSGQGRQTQYF	TGTGCCAGCAGCTCGGGACAGGGGCGGCAGACCCAGTACTTC
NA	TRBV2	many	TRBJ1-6	CASSPDSPLHF	TGTGCCAGCAGTCCGGATTCACCCCTCCACTTT
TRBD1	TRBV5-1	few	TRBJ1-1	CASSFGAGGAGTEAFF	TGCGCCAGCAGCTTTGGGGCAGGGGGCGCGGGCACTGAAGCTTTCTTT
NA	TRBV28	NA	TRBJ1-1	CASSSGFLNTEAFF	TGTGCCAGCAGTTCGGGTTTTTTGAACACTGAAGCTTTCTTT
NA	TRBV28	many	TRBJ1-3	CASSSIGGSSGNTTYF	TGTGCCAGCAGTTCCATCGGCGGGTCTAGTGGAAACACCACATATTTT
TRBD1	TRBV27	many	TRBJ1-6	CASSLSPDRVGSPLHF	TGTGCCAGCAGTTTATCGCCCGACAGGGTGGGCTCACCCCTCCACTTT
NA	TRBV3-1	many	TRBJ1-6	CASSQDSGGQTSPLHF	TGTGCCAGCAGCCAAGATTCTGGGGGCCAAACTTCACCCCTCCACTTT
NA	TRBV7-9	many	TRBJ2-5	CASSLAGSETQYF	TGTGCCAGCAGCTTAGCAGGGTCGGAGACCCAGTACTTC
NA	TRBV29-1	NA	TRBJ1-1	CSVGPPNTEAFF	TGCAGCGTTGGACCCCCGAACACTGAAGCTTTCTTT
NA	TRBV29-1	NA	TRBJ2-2	CSVLTTGELFF	TGCAGCGTTCTAACTACCGGGGAGCTGTTTTTT
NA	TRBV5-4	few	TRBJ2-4	CASSSPGSQGSIQYF	TGTGCCAGCAGCTCCCCGGGATCACAAGGTTCCATTCAGTACTTC
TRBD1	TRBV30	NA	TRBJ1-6	CAWRGTGTGHSPLHF	TGTGCCTGGAGGGGAACCGGGACAGGCCATTCACCCCTCCACTTT
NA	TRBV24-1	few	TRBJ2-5	CATSGGNKETQYF	TGTGCCACCAGTGGTGGCAACAAAGAGACCCAGTACTTC
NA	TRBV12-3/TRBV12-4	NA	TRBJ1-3	CASSAWDPFSGNTIYF	TGTGCCAGCAGTGCCTGGGACCCCTTCTCTGGAAACACCATATATTTT
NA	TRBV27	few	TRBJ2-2	CASTPTPELNTGELFF	TGTGCCAGCACTCCCACCCCCGAGTTGAACACCGGGGAGCTGTTTTTT